Listed here are 9 T cell receptor beta chains from one sample, sequenced in a study of human T cells and chemical hapten exposure. Regarding time point: patch test 2, 6 weeks after DPC sensitization. Noted treatment: therapeutic diphenylcyclopropenone sensitization with weekly scalp DPC. TCRdb re-derived calls from the RACE reads in MiXCR, one entry per CDR3 protein. Of around 50,000 distinct CDR3 sequences listed, 9.9% are singletons. Here the sequenced sample was whole blood, taken in connection with sensitization to the hapten diphenylcyclopropenone (DPC). The receptors were gathered from a woman aged 50 to 60 with alopecia areata. Some clones in this sample may be carry-over from other donors' samples.

This clonotype came up many times. The chain has TRBV18 and TRBJ1-1; 10 nucleotides align to TRBD1. The CDR3 has 16 residues. After removal of 3 bases from V and 3 bases from J, the junction contained 7 bases not matched to a gene. CDR1 KGHSH and CDR2 LQKENI come from the germline V gene. The chain's CDR3 is CASSPGTGAIDTEAFF. DNA for the CDR3: TGTGCCAGCTCACCGGGGACAGGGGCCATTGACACTGAAGCTTTCTTT.

Ten or more counts support this clonotype. The chain combines TRBV27 with TRBJ2-7; D not resolved. Trimming removed 0 bases at V and 1 base at J, with 7 bases between. The CDR3 has 14 residues. Germline values: CDR1 MNHEY, CDR2 SMNVEV (reference sequence). For the CDR3, the DNA is TGTGCCAGCAGTTTATCGGCAGTATCCTACGAGCAGTACTTC. Protein product: CASSLSAVSYEQYF.

At least ten counts were recorded for this clonotype. CDR3 amino acids: CASSLWGLGENTEAFF. CDR3 DNA sequence: TGTGCCAGCAGTTTGTGGGGTCTCGGTGAGAACACTGAAGCTTTCTTT. This chain uses TRBV12-3 or TRBV12-4 with TRBJ1-1; D remains unclear. Between the trimmed V and J ends, which lost 3 bases and 1 base, there was a span of 15 bases. The CDR3 is made up of 16 amino acids.

This clonotype has more than one count but fewer than ten. The V call is TRBV12-3 or TRBV12-4, the J call TRBJ1-1; a possible D gene is TRBD1 (5 bases). The CDR3 runs to 15 residues. Trimming cost V 5 bases and J 5 bases, with 18 bases left between them. This chain's CDR3 is CASSRERGGGTEAFF. The CDR3 DNA follows: TGTGCCAGCAGTCGGGAAAGGGGAGGAGGGACTGAAGCTTTCTTT.

The V gene is TRBV19, the J gene TRBJ2-7; unclear D gene. The CDR3 contains 13 residues. The germline gives CDR1 LNHDA, CDR2 SQIVND (reference sequence). V lost 3 bases and J 3 bases, leaving 9 bases between the germline ends. The CDR3 sequence: CASSIQAFYEQYF. The CDR3 coding sequence is TGTGCCAGTAGTATTCAGGCCTTCTACGAGCAGTACTTC.

Comments on this clonotype: One junction end disagrees with the germline gene, perhaps due to a read error. The chain recombines TRBV5-6 with TRBJ1-5; unclear D gene. The CDR3 length is 15 residues. Per germline, CDR1 SGHDT and CDR2 YYEEEE. The CDR3 sequence: CASSLRDYSNQPQQF. For the CDR3, the DNA is TGTGCCAGCAGCTTGAGGGATTATAGCAATCAGCCCCAGCAATTT.

This clonotype was found many times. The DNA for the CDR3 is TGTGCCAGCAGTTCAAAAAGGGCCTCGAACACTGAAGCTTTCTTT. This codes for CASSSKRASNTEAFF. The V gene is TRBV7-8, the J gene TRBJ1-1; D ambiguous. CDR1 is SGHVS, CDR2 FQNEAQ, per germline. The CDR3 runs to 15 residues. Deletions cut 6 bases from V and 1 base from J, with 15 bases between.

This clonotype was seen at least ten times. This rearrangement joins TRBV10-3 to TRBJ1-1; D is perhaps TRBD1 (6 bases). This CDR3 region has 15 residues. V was clipped by 6 bases and J by 5 bases, with 19 bases between them. CDR1 and CDR2 from the germline V gene are ENHRY and SYGVKD. The DNA for the CDR3 is TGTGCCATCAGCCGAATATCAGGGGCAGGAACTGAAGCTTTCTTT. It translates to CAISRISGAGTEAFF.

This clonotype was counted only a few times. The chain combines TRBV27 with TRBJ1-1; D unresolved. Trimming stripped 2 bases from V and 9 bases from J, with 13 bases between. The CDR3 consists of 13 residues. The germline V gene encodes CDR1 MNHEY and CDR2 SMNVEV (reference sequence). The CDR3 sequence: CASSLGEEGKAFF. CDR3 in DNA: TGTGCCAGCAGTTTAGGCGAGGAGGGCAAAGCTTTCTTT.